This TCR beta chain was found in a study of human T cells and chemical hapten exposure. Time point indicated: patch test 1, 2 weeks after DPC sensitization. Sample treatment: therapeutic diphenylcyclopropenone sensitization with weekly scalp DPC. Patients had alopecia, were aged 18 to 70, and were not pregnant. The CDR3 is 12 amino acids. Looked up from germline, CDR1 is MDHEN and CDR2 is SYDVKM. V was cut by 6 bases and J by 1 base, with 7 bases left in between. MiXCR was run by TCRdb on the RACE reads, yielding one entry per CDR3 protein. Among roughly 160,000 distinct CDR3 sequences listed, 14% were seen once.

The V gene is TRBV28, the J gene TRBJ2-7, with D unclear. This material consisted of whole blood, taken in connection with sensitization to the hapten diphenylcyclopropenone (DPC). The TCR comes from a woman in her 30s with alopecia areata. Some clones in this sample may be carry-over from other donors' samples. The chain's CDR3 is CASRPNSYEQYF. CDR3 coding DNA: TGTGCCAGCAGGCCTAATTCCTACGAGCAGTACTTC.